This entry lists 30 T cell receptor beta chains sequenced from one sample in a study of T cells after yellow fever vaccination. TCRdb called the 5' RACE reads again in MiXCR, with one record for every CDR3 protein. This table holds around 310,000 distinct CDR3 sequences, approximately 4% found once. This specimen consisted of PBMCs, obtained 15 days after the yellow fever booster vaccination. The receptors stem from a man between 18 and 35 years old who received the YFV17D yellow fever vaccine.

This clonotype occurred many times. The CDR3 bases are TGCAGTGCTAGAGATGGGAAGGGGCCTTTGCTCCAGCATTTT. Translating it yields CSARDGKGPLLQHF. The rearrangement uses TRBV20-1 and TRBJ1-5; D is possibly TRBD1 (5 bases). Germline V CDR1 and CDR2: DFQATT, SNEGSKA (reference sequence). V lost 0 bases, J lost 12 bases, and 18 bases lay in between. The CDR3 length is 14 residues.

The chain uses TRBV12-3 or TRBV12-4 and TRBJ2-1; TRBD2 is a possible D gene (6 bases). V lost 6 bases and J 4 bases, leaving 22 bases between the germline ends. This CDR3 is 17 amino acids long. In DNA form, the CDR3 reads TGTGCCAGCAGGGCCTCGTCGGGGCTAGCGAAATACAATGAGCAGTTCTTC. This encodes CASRASSGLAKYNEQFF.

This clonotype was seen a few times. The chain recombines TRBV12-3 or TRBV12-4 with TRBJ2-3; 9 bases map to TRBD2. The CDR3 runs 16 residues. Unmatched junction bases numbered 8, after V lost 5 bases and J lost 2 bases. The CDR3 nucleotides are TGTGCCAGCAGTATCGTAGCGGGGGCCACCACAGATACGCAGTATTTT. The encoded protein is CASSIVAGATTDTQYF.

The chain recombines TRBV18 with TRBJ1-5; D remains unclear. V was trimmed by 3 bases and J by 5 bases, leaving 8 bases between them. CDR1 KGHSH and CDR2 LQKENI come from the germline V gene. This CDR3 is built from 13 residues. CDR3 protein: CASSPRVDQPQHF. CDR3 in DNA: TGTGCCAGCTCACCCCGGGTAGATCAGCCCCAGCATTTT.

This clonotype was detected ten times or more. This chain connects TRBV7-9 to TRBJ1-1; D not certain. Germline values: CDR1 SEHNR, CDR2 FQNEAQ (reference sequence). The CDR3 consists of 11 residues. Trimming took 3 bases from V and 3 from J, leaving 2 bases between them. The CDR3 DNA reads as TGTGCCAGCAGCTTTCACACTGAAGCTTTCTTT. Translating gives CASSFHTEAFF.

The chain couples TRBV5-1 to TRBJ2-5; D might be TRBD2 (6 bases). This CDR3 has 15 amino acids. Germline V lookup: CDR1 SGHRS, CDR2 YFSETQ. The ends were cut back, 2 bases at V and 2 bases at J, with 13 bases in the middle. The CDR3 region is CASSFLAQSQETQYF. The CDR3 DNA reads as TGCGCCAGCAGCTTCCTAGCGCAATCGCAAGAGACCCAGTACTTC.

This clonotype has ten or more counts. The rearrangement joins TRBV29-1 to TRBJ2-5; D possibly corresponds to TRBD2 (5 bases). Germline CDR1 is SQVTM and CDR2 is ANQGSEA. The V gene lost 6 bases and the J gene lost 5 bases, with 13 bases spanning the gap. The CDR3 runs 12 residues. The CDR3 nucleotides are TGCAGCGTGGATACTAGTACGGAGACCCAGTACTTC. Amino acid sequence: CSVDTSTETQYF.

This clonotype was seen ten or more times. The rearrangement joins TRBV25-1 to TRBJ2-5; D may correspond to TRBD1 or TRBD2 (5 bases each). V was trimmed by 3 bases and J by 5 bases, leaving 16 bases between them. The CDR3 loop spans 15 amino acids. Germline CDR1 and CDR2: MGHDK and SYGVNS. CDR3 coding DNA: TGTGCCAGCAGTGATATGTCAGGGAGCGTGGAGACCCAGTACTTC. Its translation is CASSDMSGSVETQYF.

A few counts support this clonotype. This sequence joins TRBV4-1 and TRBJ1-3; 9 bases match TRBD1. CDR1 and CDR2 (germline): MGHRA, YSYEKL. The CDR3 consists of 17 residues. J lost 3 bases, V lost 1 base, and 7 bases had no gene match. CDR3 amino acids: CASSQVGGQGGGNTIYF. In nucleotides, the CDR3 is TGCGCCAGCAGCCAAGTAGGGGGACAGGGTGGTGGAAACACCATATATTTT.

This clonotype showed up many times. This sequence joins TRBV5-1 and TRBJ2-7; D is ambiguous. V lost 2 bases and J lost 5, with 11 bases in between. CDR1 is SGHRS and CDR2 is YFSETQ in the germline V gene. The CDR3 loop spans 13 amino acids. The CDR3 loop is CASSFRSTDEQYF. The CDR3 DNA sequence: TGCGCCAGCAGCTTTAGGTCTACCGACGAGCAGTACTTC.

In the case of this clonotype: This may arise from a read error, as a much more abundant clone is one base away. This chain's CDR3 is CSARPGLGTDTEYF. The CDR3 DNA reads as TGCAGTGCTAGACCGGGACTGGGCACAGATACGGAGTATTTT. J is TRBJ2-3 and V is TRBV20-1; tentative D call: TRBD2 (6 bases). Germline CDR1 is DFQATT and CDR2 is SNEGSKA (reference sequence). CDR3 length: 14 residues.

This clonotype was picked up a small number of times. The V call is TRBV18, the J call TRBJ2-1; TRBD1 aligns across 9 bases. This CDR3 has 17 amino acids. Germline-derived CDR1 and CDR2 are KGHSH and LQKENI. The V segment lost 5 bases and the J segment 0 bases; nucleotides outside the gene matches: 8. The chain's CDR3 is CASSNGTGLRSYNEQFF. DNA of the CDR3: TGTGCCAGCTCAAACGGGACAGGGTTGCGCTCCTACAATGAGCAGTTCTTC.

The V and J genes are TRBV25-1 and TRBJ2-1; no firm D call. Germline CDR1 reads MGHDK; CDR2 reads SYGVNS. The ends were cut back, 7 bases at V and 7 bases at J, with 11 bases in the middle. This CDR3 comprises 12 residues. The DNA of the CDR3 is TGTGCCAGCATGGGCCCCGAGAATGAGCAGTTCTTC. Translating it yields CASMGPENEQFF.

Many counts were recorded for this clonotype. This chain connects TRBV12-3 or TRBV12-4 to TRBJ2-3; the match to TRBD1 covers 7 bases. With V trimmed by 4 bases and J by 2 bases, 3 bases remained unmatched. There are 14 residues in the CDR3. CDR3 protein: CASSWGQPTDTQYF. In DNA, the CDR3 is TGTGCCAGCAGTTGGGGACAGCCCACAGATACGCAGTATTTT.

The chain links TRBV12-3 or TRBV12-4 to TRBJ1-5; no definite D call. With 6 bases removed from V and 3 bases from J, the gap between germline ends came to 15 bases. This CDR3 is 15 amino acids long. The CDR3 reads CASSRDIGFNQPQHF. The CDR3 DNA reads as TGTGCCAGCAGCCGTGACATCGGGTTCAATCAGCCCCAGCATTTT.

Ten or more counts support this clonotype. The rearrangement links TRBV24-1 to TRBJ2-1, with D perhaps assigned TRBD1 or TRBD2 (5 bases each). Germline-derived CDR1 and CDR2 are KGHDR and SFDVKD. CDR3 length: 14 residues. V dropped 0 bases and J dropped 10 bases, with 12 bases sitting between them. In DNA form, the CDR3 reads TGTGCCACCAGTGATTTGATCGGGGCCGGGGAGCAGTTCTTC. Translated: CATSDLIGAGEQFF.

This clonotype has more than one count but fewer than ten. The chain carries TRBV6-5 and TRBJ1-6; D might be TRBD1 (5 bases). Germline lookup yields CDR1 MNHEY and CDR2 SVGAGI. The V end lost 0 bases, the J end lost 10 bases, and 10 bases lay between the germline ends. CDR3 length: 14 residues. The CDR3 is CASSYSSGQSPLHF. CDR3 DNA sequence: TGTGCCAGCAGTTACTCGTCGGGGCAGTCACCCCTCCACTTT.

This clonotype was seen a few times. V usage is TRBV7-2 and J usage is TRBJ2-7; 11 bases map to TRBD2. This CDR3 is 17 amino acids long. J was trimmed by 1 base and V by 5 bases; bases with no gene match: 10. From germline, CDR1 is SGHTA and CDR2 FQGNSA. The CDR3, as DNA: TGTGCCAGCAGCCTCCTAGGACTAGCGGGCGTATCCTACGAGCAGTACTTC. Translating gives CASSLLGLAGVSYEQYF.

The sample holds many counts of this clonotype. V gene TRBV5-1 combines with J gene TRBJ2-3, with D unresolved. Trimming removed 6 bases from V and 1 base from J, with 9 bases in between. The germline V gene encodes CDR1 SGHRS and CDR2 YFSETQ. This CDR3 region has 13 residues. CDR3 nucleotide sequence: TGCGCCAGCACTCTGGGCGGCACAGATACGCAGTATTTT. It codes for CASTLGGTDTQYF.

This clonotype was picked up many times. J is TRBJ1-6 and V is TRBV9, with 7 nucleotides matching TRBD1. This CDR3 contains 15 residues. CDR1 SGDLS and CDR2 YYNGEE come from the germline V gene. V lost 4 bases, J lost 8 bases, and 9 bases stayed unmatched. The CDR3 sequence is CASSRQGFGDSPLHF. The CDR3 coding sequence is TGTGCCAGCAGCAGACAGGGTTTTGGCGATTCACCCCTCCACTTT.

Many counts were recorded for this clonotype. The chain has TRBV7-2 and TRBJ2-5; 9 nucleotides agree with TRBD2. V dropped 5 bases and J dropped 4; count of bases not matched to a gene: 11. Germline loops: CDR1 SGHTA, CDR2 FQGNSA. The CDR3 consists of 16 residues. CDR3 sequence reads: CASSLRGAGGRETQYF. For the CDR3, the DNA is TGTGCCAGCAGCCTTCGAGGGGCGGGGGGGAGAGAGACCCAGTACTTC.

The rearrangement joins TRBV30 to TRBJ1-5; TRBD1 is a possible D gene (6 bases). V was clipped by 0 bases and J by 5 bases, with 14 bases between them. CDR1 is GTSNPN and CDR2 is SVGIG in the germline V gene (reference sequence). There are 15 residues in the CDR3. The CDR3, as DNA: TGTGCCTGGAGTGTGTGGGGGGCGCGTGATCAGCCCCAGCATTTT. Protein: CAWSVWGARDQPQHF.

V and J are TRBV3-1 and TRBJ2-5; possibly TRBD1 or TRBD2 for D (5 bases each). Trimming took 5 bases from V and 5 from J, leaving 15 bases between them. The CDR3 sequence is 14 residues long. Germline values: CDR1 LGHDT, CDR2 YNNKEL (reference sequence). Written as DNA, the CDR3 is TGTGCCAGCAGCTACCAGGCAGGGAGTGAGACCCAGTACTTC. It specifies CASSYQAGSETQYF.

This clonotype was observed at least ten times. The chain links TRBV5-6 to TRBJ2-1, with unresolved D. V lost 2 bases, J lost 8 bases, and 8 bases lay in between. CDR3 size: 12 residues. The germline V gene has CDR1 SGHDT and CDR2 YYEEEE. The CDR3 nucleotides read TGTGCCAGCAGCTTTAATATGTATGAGCAGTTCTTC. Translated: CASSFNMYEQFF.

The sample holds a few counts of this clonotype. The V and J genes are TRBV5-1 and TRBJ2-5; the match to TRBD1 covers 8 bases. The V gene's germline CDR1 is SGHRS and CDR2 YFSETQ. Trimming at V came to 4 bases and at J to 2 bases, leaving 7 bases not matched to a gene. This CDR3 region has 15 residues. CDR3 residues: CASSIRQGQQETQYF. The CDR3 DNA reads TGCGCCAGCAGCATCCGACAGGGGCAACAAGAGACCCAGTACTTC.

V usage is TRBV7-2 and J usage is TRBJ2-2; D may correspond to TRBD1 or TRBD2 (6 bases each). Germline V gene sequence: CDR1 SGHTA, CDR2 FQGNSA. This CDR3 is built from 16 residues. Trimming shortened V by 3 bases and J by 5 bases, and 16 bases separated the two germline ends. This CDR3 reads CASSFKGGGDTGELFF. The DNA of the CDR3 is TGTGCCAGCAGCTTCAAGGGGGGCGGAGATACCGGGGAGCTGTTTTTT.

The J gene is TRBJ2-5, the V gene TRBV5-1, with TRBD1 matching over 9 bases. The CDR3 length is 13 residues. The trim removed 7 bases at V and 0 bases at J, leaving 1 base unmatched. CDR1 is SGHRS, CDR2 YFSETQ, per germline. The CDR3 bases are TGCGCCAGCGGACAGGGGAACCAAGAGACCCAGTACTTC. This encodes CASGQGNQETQYF.

This sequence joins TRBV2 and TRBJ2-1, with 8 bases matching TRBD2. This CDR3 has 15 amino acids. Germline CDR1 SNHLY, CDR2 FYNNEI. The trim removed 4 bases at V and 2 bases at J, leaving 4 bases unmatched. CDR3 amino acids: CASSGSGGPYNEQFF. In nucleotides, the CDR3 is TGTGCCAGCAGTGGTTCGGGGGGGCCCTACAATGAGCAGTTCTTC.

This rearrangement joins TRBV24-1 to TRBJ2-1, with 9 bases fitting TRBD2. The J segment lost 2 bases and the V segment lost 4 bases, leaving 5 bases of the junction unmatched. Germline CDR1 reads KGHDR; CDR2 reads SFDVKD. There are 16 residues in the CDR3. Here the CDR3 DNA reads TGTGCCACCAGTGACCGTGGGACTAGCACCTACAATGAGCAGTTCTTC. It yields the protein CATSDRGTSTYNEQFF.

Ten or more counts support this clonotype. The gene calls are TRBV5-1 and TRBJ2-1; possibly TRBD2 for D (5 bases). Germline V gene data show CDR1 as SGHRS and CDR2 as YFSETQ. V lost 0 bases and J lost 0, with 10 bases in between. This CDR3 has 16 amino acids. The DNA for the CDR3 is TGCGCCAGCAGCTTGGTCGGGGAAGTCTCCTACAATGAGCAGTTCTTC. This translates into CASSLVGEVSYNEQFF.